This T cell receptor (beta chain) is from a study of T-cell reconstitution after alpha-beta-depleted transplantation in children. A few counts support this clonotype. The V gene lost 4 bases and the J gene lost 5 bases, with 11 bases spanning the gap. Germline V gives CDR1 MNHEY, CDR2 SVGAGI. The CDR3 length is 13 residues. Researchers prepared the TCRbeta library using unique molecular identifiers, the study reports. From the PCR reads, TCRdb called clonotypes with MiXCR, one entry per CDR3 protein. The sample shows 130,000 or so distinct CDR3 sequences, 9.5% to 10% of them seen only once. The chain uses TRBV6-5 and TRBJ2-5, with D uncertain. The source material was PBMCs, mostly from graft donor cells, sampled 180 days after TCRalphabeta/CD19-depleted stem cell transplant. The sequence derives from a girl under three years old who had a stem cell transplant for combined immunodeficiency, so the T cells may come from the graft donor. DNA of the CDR3: TGTGCCAGCAGTTTCGGACCGAACGAGACCCAGTACTTC. Encoded protein: CASSFGPNETQYF.